This T cell receptor (beta chain) is drawn from a study of OX40 agonist ivuxolimab in advanced cancers. Study summary: Cohort: 75% to 90% men, mean age around 60, aged roughly 23 to 79.

Only in-frame clones appear in the TCRdb table, and some are missing; sequencing was by immunoSEQ multiplex PCR. Here the sample spans about 27,000 clones, roughly 90% being singletons. This clonotype was obtained from an adult with an advanced solid tumor such as melanoma, head and neck, liver or kidney cancer. Sequenced here: CD4+ or CD8+ T cells sorted from blood, sampled in a trial of the OX40 agonist ivuxolimab.

CDR3 sequence reads: CASIIRARGFSTDTQYF. The CDR3 bases are TGTGCCAGCATAATTCGAGCGCGGGGGTTTAGCACAGATACGCAGTATTTT. The chain carries TRBV11-2 and TRBJ2-3, with TRBD2 identical over 7 bases. The CDR3 length is 17 residues. With 7 bases clipped from V and 0 bases from J, the junction kept 13 bases outside the gene matches. Germline lookup yields CDR1 SGHAT and CDR2 FQNNGV.